This T cell receptor beta chain was observed in a study of blood T cell repertoires in COVID-19. Study at large: Acute and convalescent COVID-19 specimens originated in the United States, Italy and Spain.

How the authors handled the data: Estimates of nucleated cell counts were drawn from the amplification of reference gene primers. Using immunoSEQ multiplex PCR, the repertoire was profiled, and TCRdb retains in-frame clones only, with some absent. The DNA was the basis for D and trimming; V, J and clone size are from that table. Of over 150,000 clones detected, roughly 90% appear once; the ten largest clones hold 0.53%. Germline loops: CDR1 SGDLS, CDR2 YYNGEE. CDR3 length: 14 amino acids. Trimming took off 3 bases at V and 2 bases at J, with 12 bases between the two ends. This chain links TRBV9 with TRBJ2-7; the D gene is possibly TRBD2 (6 bases). Sequences were obtained from peripheral blood. The sequence derives from a man aged 50-59 years with acute or convalescent COVID-19. The chain's CDR3 is CASSGRDSTYEQYF. The DNA of the CDR3 is TGTGCCAGCAGCGGCCGGGACTCAACCTACGAGCAGTACTTC.